One and the same sample provided the 22 T cell receptor beta chains below, sequenced in a study of blood T cell repertoires in COVID-19. Using immunoSEQ multiplex PCR, the repertoire was profiled, and TCRdb retains in-frame clones only, with some absent. The sample includes more than 70,000 clones, about 88% seen only once; the top ten take 15% to 20%. Sequenced sample: peripheral blood. Receptors were obtained from a woman of 80 years or more with acute or convalescent COVID-19.

This clone has only a few counts. This chain uses TRBV4-1 with TRBJ2-7, with D perhaps TRBD1 (5 bases). The V gene lost 4 bases and the J gene lost 1 base, with 8 bases spanning the gap. The V gene's germline CDR1 is MGHRA and CDR2 YSYEKL. This CDR3 is built from 13 residues. The CDR3 reads CASSPPGSYEQYF. DNA for the CDR3: TGCGCCAGCAGCCCGCCAGGGTCCTACGAGCAGTACTTC.

The chain carries TRBV23-1 and TRBJ1-4, with no clear D. TRBV23-1 is designated an ORF whose function remains uncertain. With 8 bases removed from V and 8 bases from J, the gap between germline ends came to 12 bases. The CDR3 extends over 12 amino acids. Written as DNA, the CDR3 is TGCGCCAGCTCCACGAGCAGGGAAAAACTGTTTTTT. The encoded protein is CASSTSREKLFF.

V is TRBV19 and J is TRBJ1-4; D might be TRBD1 (5 bases). Per germline, CDR1 LNHDA and CDR2 SQIVND (reference sequence). V was clipped by 7 bases and J by 7 bases, with 16 bases between them. This CDR3 contains 14 residues. CDR3 in DNA: TGTGCCAGTACCATGGGAGGGGCGAGTGAAAAACTGTTTTTT. This encodes CASTMGGASEKLFF.

The CDR3 region is CASGSLDYGYTF. As DNA, the CDR3 is TGTGCCAGCGGCTCCCTGGACTATGGCTACACCTTC. The gene calls are TRBV6-5 and TRBJ1-2; no definite D call. There are 12 residues in the CDR3. Trimming stripped 8 bases from V and 3 bases from J, with 10 bases between. The germline gives CDR1 MNHEY, CDR2 SVGAGI.

The chain employs TRBV7-9 and TRBJ2-5; 11 nucleotides agree with TRBD1. This CDR3 contains 15 residues. CDR1 and CDR2 from the germline V gene are SEHNR and FQNEAQ (reference sequence). V trimming: 5 bases; J trimming: 7 bases; junction bases outside the gene matches: 9. The CDR3 protein is CASSLRTGGEGTQYF. CDR3 sequence (DNA): TGTGCCAGCAGCCTTCGGACAGGGGGCGAAGGGACCCAGTACTTC.

This sequence joins TRBV10-3 and TRBJ1-1; 9 bases match TRBD1. The V segment lost 6 bases and the J segment 4 bases; nucleotides outside the gene matches: 6. The V gene's germline CDR1 is ENHRY and CDR2 SYGVKD. This CDR3 has 14 amino acids. Here the CDR3 reads CAISAGQGSTEAFF. The CDR3 bases are TGTGCCATCAGCGCCGGACAGGGGAGCACTGAAGCTTTCTTT.

Regarding this clone: Relative to the germline gene, one junction end is altered; a read error may explain this. This chain joins TRBV27 and TRBJ2-4; D is perhaps TRBD1 (6 bases). The CDR3 sequence is 16 residues long. CDR1 and CDR2 from the germline V gene are MNHEY and SMNVEV (reference sequence). The CDR3: CASSFSGAPAKNIQYF. The CDR3 nucleotides read TGTGCCAGCAGTTTTTCAGGGGCGCCGGCCAAAAACATTCAGTACTTT.

This clone has just a few counts. The chain is built from TRBV5-3 and TRBJ2-7; TRBD1 agrees at 8 bases. TRBV5-3 is an ORF, with its function uncertain. V shed 4 bases, J shed 3 bases, and the junction held 6 bases outside the gene matches. This CDR3 contains 14 residues. CDR3 amino acids: CARSRTGRGYEQYF. CDR3 nucleotides: TGTGCCAGAAGCCGGACAGGGCGAGGCTACGAGCAGTACTTC.

The rearrangement links TRBV2 to TRBJ1-3; tentative D call: TRBD1 (5 bases). The CDR3 is made up of 15 amino acids. Trimming pared 4 bases from V and 0 bases from J, leaving 10 bases between. The germline gives CDR1 SNHLY, CDR2 FYNNEI. The CDR3 nucleotides read TGTGCCAGCAGTGGACAGTCCCGCTCTGGAAACACCATATATTTT. It encodes CASSGQSRSGNTIYF.

J is TRBJ2-7 and V is TRBV6-1; D is undetermined. This CDR3 spans 13 amino acids. The V end was cut by 0 bases, the J end by 3 bases, with 6 bases between. Germline V gene data show CDR1 as MNHNS and CDR2 as SASEGT. The CDR3 nucleotides are TGTGCCAGCAGTGAAGCGGCAGACTACGAGCAGTACTTC. This translates into CASSEAADYEQYF.

The V and J genes are TRBV6-5 and TRBJ1-1, with D possibly being TRBD1 (5 bases). Germline CDR1 reads MNHEY; CDR2 reads SVGAGI. Trimming stripped 7 bases from V and 5 bases from J, with 14 bases between. The CDR3 contains 13 residues. The CDR3 coding sequence is TGTGCCAGCAAAGACAGTTTAAAGACTGAAGCTTTCTTT. Protein sequence: CASKDSLKTEAFF.

The chain links TRBV29-1 to TRBJ1-3; D gene ambiguous. The length of the CDR3 is 12 residues. The germline CDR1 and CDR2 sequences are SQVTM and ANQGSEA. V was cut by 2 bases and J by 5 bases, with 7 bases left in between. The CDR3 here is CSVEPPRNTIYF. CDR3 coding DNA: TGCAGCGTTGAACCTCCTAGAAACACCATATATTTT.

This clone showed up just once. V gene TRBV28 combines with J gene TRBJ1-6; TRBD1 matches at 7 bases. The CDR3 has 14 amino acids. Trimming cost V 6 bases and J 7 bases; bases outside gene matches: 6. Germline loops: CDR1 MDHEN, CDR2 SYDVKM. CDR3 region: CASSDRVLNSPLHF. Written as DNA, the CDR3 is TGTGCCAGCAGCGACAGGGTCTTAAATTCACCCCTCCACTTT.

This clone appeared once. The chain combines TRBV11-1 with TRBJ2-7; no firm D call. This CDR3 is built from 12 residues. Between the trimmed V and J ends, which lost 4 bases and 9 bases, there was a span of 13 bases. Germline values: CDR1 SGHAT, CDR2 FQDESV (reference sequence). CDR3 loop: CASSSWRSAQYF. The CDR3 DNA sequence: TGTGCCAGCAGCTCTTGGCGCAGCGCGCAGTACTTC.

V is TRBV11-3 and J is TRBJ1-3, with D unresolved. V was shortened by 1 base and J by 0 bases, with 7 bases between the two germline ends. The length of the CDR3 is 15 residues. The germline V gene has CDR1 SGHNT and CDR2 YENEEA. This CDR3 reads CASSLALTSGNTIYF. The CDR3 coding sequence is TGTGCCAGCAGCTTAGCCCTAACCTCTGGAAACACCATATATTTT.

The chain joins TRBV19 to TRBJ1-5; possible D gene TRBD1, 6 bases. The germline V gene encodes CDR1 LNHDA and CDR2 SQIVND (reference sequence). The CDR3 loop spans 13 amino acids. V lost 7 bases and J 10 bases, leaving 17 bases between the germline ends. The CDR3 DNA reads as TGTGCCAGTACAAGCAGGGGAAGCGAACCCCAGCATTTT. It yields the protein CASTSRGSEPQHF.

V and J are TRBV4-1 and TRBJ2-1; 8 bases are a match to TRBD2. The CDR3 spans 16 residues. The junction had 7 bases not matched to a gene; V was cut back by 1 base and J by 5 bases. Germline CDR1 reads MGHRA; CDR2 reads YSYEKL. The CDR3 is CASSQAGGGPHNEQFF. CDR3 DNA: TGCGCCAGCAGCCAAGCCGGCGGGGGGCCCCACAATGAGCAGTTCTTC.

This chain links TRBV6-5 with TRBJ1-3; 7 bases match TRBD1. CDR3 length: 14 residues. After removal of 6 bases from V and 0 bases from J, the junction contained 2 bases not matched to a gene. Germline values: CDR1 MNHEY, CDR2 SVGAGI. CDR3 region: CASRRTGSGNTIYF. DNA of the CDR3: TGTGCCAGCAGACGGACAGGCTCTGGAAACACCATATATTTT.

In DNA form, the CDR3 reads TGTGCCACCAGGTCTAGCGGGGGCGCCGGGGAGCTGTTTTTT. Its translation: CATRSSGGAGELFF. The chain carries TRBV24-1 and TRBJ2-2, with TRBD2 identical over 10 bases. The CDR3 has 14 residues. The trim removed 7 bases at V and 6 bases at J, leaving 4 bases unmatched. Germline assignment: CDR1 KGHDR and CDR2 SFDVKD.

The V call is TRBV19, the J call TRBJ1-5; 7 bases match TRBD1. Germline lookup yields CDR1 LNHDA and CDR2 SQIVND (reference sequence). This CDR3 has 15 amino acids. V was clipped by 3 bases and J by 7 bases; unmatched bases: 9. This CDR3 is CASSIIWQGGQPQHF. CDR3 bases: TGTGCCAGTAGTATTATCTGGCAGGGGGGCCAGCCCCAGCATTTT.

V usage is TRBV6-5 and J usage is TRBJ1-4; TRBD1 matches at 9 bases. Per the germline V gene, CDR1 is MNHEY and CDR2 is SVGAGI. V was clipped by 6 bases and J by 5 bases; unmatched bases: 7. This CDR3 has 15 residues. The CDR3 DNA follows: TGTGCCAGCAGGATAACCGGGACAGGGAATGAAAAACTGTTTTTT. Its protein is CASRITGTGNEKLFF.

This clone was seen just once. This chain joins TRBV4-1 and TRBJ1-5; D not certain. Germline CDR1 reads MGHRA; CDR2 reads YSYEKL. V lost 4 bases and J 3 bases, leaving 7 bases between the germline ends. The CDR3 contains 13 residues. The CDR3 DNA reads TGCGCCAGCAGCCCGTGGCACAATCAGCCCCAGCATTTT. This gives the protein CASSPWHNQPQHF.